The 19 T cell receptor beta chains presented below share a single source sample, sequenced in a study of blood T cell repertoires in COVID-19. TCRdb's copy holds only in-frame clones and misses some; the assay was immunoSEQ multiplex PCR. The data show 230,000 or so clones, roughly 87% seen once. The sample consisted of peripheral blood. The source of these receptors is a woman aged 40 to 49 who had recovered from COVID-19.

The chain carries TRBV6-5 and TRBJ1-3, with D unclear. The germline V gene has CDR1 MNHEY and CDR2 SVGAGI. The CDR3 spans 14 residues. Trimming removed 6 bases at V and 2 bases at J, with 11 bases between. The CDR3 sequence: CASSSGEPGNTIYF. In nucleotides, the CDR3 is TGTGCCAGCAGCTCGGGTGAACCTGGAAACACCATATATTTT.

The CDR3 protein is CASSQETQARGYTF. The CDR3, as DNA: TGTGCCAGCAGCCAAGAAACGCAGGCCCGGGGCTACACCTTC. The V and J genes are TRBV4-2 and TRBJ1-2; no clear D gene. Germline V CDR1 and CDR2: LGHNA, YNFKEQ. The CDR3 spans 14 residues. Trimming left V 0 bases short and J 8 bases short, with 13 bases between.

The rearrangement joins TRBV19 to TRBJ1-5; D remains unclear. V lost 5 bases and J 1 base, leaving 9 bases between the germline ends. Per the germline V gene, CDR1 is LNHDA and CDR2 is SQIVND (reference sequence). CDR3 length: 14 residues. The CDR3 loop is CASSLPGSNQPQHF. Here the CDR3 DNA reads TGTGCCAGTAGTCTCCCGGGAAGCAATCAGCCCCAGCATTTT.

The chain recombines TRBV3-1 (or the pseudogene TRBV3-2) with TRBJ2-5; the D gene is possibly TRBD2 (9 bases). CDR1 is LGHDT, CDR2 YNNKEL, per germline (reference sequence). V lost 4 bases and J lost 5, with 17 bases in between. CDR3 length: 15 residues. CDR3 nucleotides: TGTGCCAGCAGCCCTCAGGGGGCGGGGGGGGAGACCCAGTACTTC. Its protein product is CASSPQGAGGETQYF.

The V call is TRBV10-3, the J call TRBJ2-5, with 9 bases lining up with TRBD1. CDR3 size: 16 residues. The V segment lost 4 bases and the J segment 5 bases; nucleotides outside the gene matches: 11. The V gene's germline CDR1 is ENHRY and CDR2 SYGVKD. The CDR3: CAISASRDRDTETQYF. The CDR3 nucleotides read TGTGCCATCAGTGCCTCCCGGGACAGGGATACCGAGACCCAGTACTTC.

The chain joins TRBV18 to TRBJ2-2; 7 nucleotides align to TRBD1. V trimming: 8 bases; J trimming: 3 bases; junction bases outside the gene matches: 9. Germline CDR1 KGHSH, CDR2 LQKENI. The CDR3 is 15 residues long. As DNA, the CDR3 is TGTGCCAGCACCCGGGGACAGCGACACACCGGGGAGCTGTTTTTT. It yields the protein CASTRGQRHTGELFF.

The chain is built from TRBV27 and TRBJ2-2, with unresolved D. This CDR3 has 13 amino acids. The V end was cut by 2 bases, the J end by 4 bases, with 5 bases between. Germline values: CDR1 MNHEY, CDR2 SMNVEV (reference sequence). CDR3 in DNA: TGTGCCAGCAGTTTAATTAGCACCGGGGAGCTGTTTTTT. This translates into CASSLISTGELFF.

In nucleotides, the CDR3 is TGTGCCACCAGTGATTCCGCACAGGCAACTGGAAACACCATATATTTT. Translating it yields CATSDSAQATGNTIYF. The chain couples TRBV24-1 to TRBJ1-3; TRBD1 is a possible D gene (5 bases). Per the germline V gene, CDR1 is KGHDR and CDR2 is SFDVKD. The CDR3 spans 16 residues. The ends were cut back, 2 bases at V and 2 bases at J, with 12 bases in the middle.

This sequence joins TRBV7-2 and TRBJ1-6; no firm D call. Germline V gives CDR1 SGHTA, CDR2 FQGNSA. The CDR3 loop spans 14 amino acids. V was cut by 2 bases and J by 6 bases, with 8 bases left in between. Written as DNA, the CDR3 is TGTGCCAGCAGCTTATATCTTTCTAATTCACCCCTCCACTTT. Translation gives CASSLYLSNSPLHF.

The chain employs TRBV28 and TRBJ1-1, with D unclear. Trimming cost V 1 base and J 0 bases, with 3 bases left between them. Germline V gene data show CDR1 as MDHEN and CDR2 as SYDVKM. There are 13 residues in the CDR3. The DNA for the CDR3 is TGTGCCAGCAGTTTATTAATGAACACTGAAGCTTTCTTT. The encoded protein is CASSLLMNTEAFF.

A note on this clone: At the DNA level, this CDR3 is encoded by other sequences in the same sample as well. The rearrangement joins TRBV6-5 to TRBJ1-2; perhaps TRBD1 as D (5 bases). Deletions cut 5 bases from V and 2 bases from J, with 9 bases between. Germline loops: CDR1 MNHEY, CDR2 SVGAGI. This CDR3 comprises 13 residues. The CDR3 loop reads CASSPDRNYGYTF. CDR3 nucleotide sequence: TGTGCCAGCAGTCCCGACAGAAACTATGGCTACACCTTC.

This clone was recorded only once. The chain combines TRBV6-5 with TRBJ2-1; 11 nucleotides agree with TRBD2. The CDR3 spans 15 residues. V gave up 5 bases and J gave up 7 bases; unmatched junction bases: 7. CDR1 MNHEY and CDR2 SVGAGI come from the germline V gene. CDR3 coding DNA: TGTGCCAGCAGTCTACTAGCGGGAGAATGGAATGAGCAGTTCTTC. It yields the protein CASSLLAGEWNEQFF.

The chain recombines TRBV12-3 or TRBV12-4 with TRBJ1-2; 7 positions agree with TRBD1. This CDR3 spans 13 amino acids. Unmatched junction bases numbered 4, after V lost 5 bases and J lost 4 bases. The CDR3 nucleotides are TGTGCCAGCAGTACGACAGGGATCTATGGCTACACCTTC. It codes for CASSTTGIYGYTF.

This sequence joins TRBV7-6 and TRBJ2-3; tentatively, D is TRBD2 (6 bases). V was shortened by 1 base and J by 7 bases, with 15 bases between the two germline ends. CDR3 length: 15 residues. In germline, CDR1 is SGHVS, CDR2 FNYEAQ. CDR3 protein: CASSLGTTAAHTQYF. The CDR3 coding sequence is TGTGCCAGCAGCTTAGGGACTACCGCTGCGCATACGCAGTATTTT.

This clone was seen only once. The rearrangement links TRBV7-9 to TRBJ2-5; TRBD2 might be the D (5 bases). Per germline, CDR1 SEHNR and CDR2 FQNEAQ (reference sequence). V gave up 6 bases and J gave up 2 bases, with 13 bases separating them. The CDR3 has 14 amino acids. The CDR3 DNA reads TGTGCCAGCAGATCTGCCAGACTACAAGAGACCCAGTACTTC. Its protein product is CASRSARLQETQYF.

J is TRBJ2-7 and V is TRBV28, with TRBD1 matching over 7 bases. This CDR3 contains 15 residues. Looked up from germline, CDR1 is MDHEN and CDR2 is SYDVKM. The J segment lost 2 bases and the V segment lost 5 bases, leaving 9 bases of the junction unmatched. The CDR3 bases are TGTGCCAGCAGTCTAGGGCAAGGGACAGCCTACGAGCAGTACTTC. As protein: CASSLGQGTAYEQYF.

The rearrangement links TRBV5-8 to TRBJ2-3, with 14 bases that match TRBD2. Germline loops: CDR1 SGHTS, CDR2 YDEGEE. V shed 0 bases and J 5 bases; nucleotides not matched to a gene: 8. The CDR3 sequence is 18 residues long. CDR3: CASSLGGLAGDLGDTQYF. In DNA, the CDR3 is TGTGCCAGCAGCTTGGGGGGACTAGCGGGAGATTTGGGAGATACGCAGTATTTT. Drawing the rest from reference TRBV5-8 and TRBJ2-3, the complete variable domain is EAGVTQSPTHLIKTRGQQATLRCSPISGHTSVYWYQQALGLGLQFLLWYDEGEERNRGNFPPRFSGRQFPNYSSELNVNALELEDSALYLCASSLGGLAGDLGDTQYFGPGTRLTVL.

This chain joins TRBV27 and TRBJ1-2; 8 nucleotides agree with TRBD1. CDR1 and CDR2 from the germline V gene are MNHEY and SMNVEV (reference sequence). The trim removed 4 bases at V and 4 bases at J, leaving 8 bases unmatched. The CDR3 sequence is 15 residues long. As DNA, the CDR3 is TGTGCCAGCAGTTCTTACAGGGGGGAAGGCTATGGCTACACCTTC. Translating it yields CASSSYRGEGYGYTF.

V and J are TRBV6-5 and TRBJ2-2, with 10 bases identical to TRBD2. The CDR3 contains 15 residues. Germline loops: CDR1 MNHEY, CDR2 SVGAGI. Losses at the gene ends were 5 bases for V and 4 bases for J; bases not matched to a gene: 4. The CDR3 loop is CASSPRTSGTGELFF. For the CDR3, the DNA is TGTGCCAGCAGTCCAAGGACTAGCGGCACCGGGGAGCTGTTTTTT.